This record covers a single T cell receptor (beta chain). The antigen remains undetermined. The CDR3 runs 16 residues. In triplicate, each CD8+ T cell subset was sorted at a few hundred thousand cells per replicate. The authors gated naive CD8+ T cells as CD45RO-CCR7+CD27+CD95-. 5' RACE that incorporated UMI labels was used to prepare the TRB cDNA libraries. From its re-call of the 5' RACE reads, TCRdb lists each CDR3 protein once, without DNA. The table lists about 120,000 distinct CDR3 sequences. The data were obtained in a study of CXCR3-negative and CXCR3-positive naive CD8 T cells. Regarding the study as a whole: TRBV-TRBJ usage was alike in naive CXCR3-negative and CXCR3-positive cells but differed in memory cells. Diversity was high in both naive subsets and much lower in memory cells. Relative to CXCR3-negative naive cells, CXCR3-positive naive cells had more hydrophobic TRB CDR3s.

The TCR sequence derives from a human donor in good health. Some clones in this sample may be carry-over from other donors' samples. Sequences were obtained from naive CXCR3+ CD8+ T cells from blood. Subset specified: CD45RO-CCR7+CD27+CD95- naive CD8+ T cells expressing CXCR3 (TNR3+). The rearrangement joins TRBV12-3 or TRBV12-4 to TRBJ2-7; with no DNA, the TCRdb D assignment of TRBD1 cannot be verified. The CDR3 protein is CASSSPYGTGVREQYF.